This T cell receptor (beta chain) emerged from a study of shared clonotypes between healthy human individuals. CD45RO-negative, CCR7-positively selected cells formed the naive CD8 fraction, excluding terminally differentiated effector memory CD45RA+ cells. V lost 4 bases and J 0 bases, leaving 9 bases between the germline ends. This CDR3 region has 14 residues. CDR1 SGHDT and CDR2 YYEEEE come from the germline V gene. In this sample, this clone turned up once. This table comes from immunoSEQ multiplex PCR, and its TCRdb copy is limited to in-frame clones, with some not included. The data contain 2 million to 2.5 million clones, about 92% of them singletons.

The material sequenced was naive CD8+ T cells from PBMCs. This receptor was identified in a man aged 18-30 years in good health. Some clones in this sample may be carry-over from other donors' samples. The chain is built from TRBV5-6 and TRBJ2-3; D not resolved. The chain's CDR3 is CASSGSTSTDTQYF. The CDR3 DNA sequence: TGTGCCAGCAGCGGCAGCACTAGCACAGATACGCAGTATTTT.